Below are 17 T cell receptor beta chains sequenced from a single sample in a study of blood T cell repertoires in COVID-19. Sequencing was performed with immunoSEQ multiplex PCR; in TCRdb, only in-frame clones are kept and a portion is missing. The table includes tens of thousands of clones, 75% to 90% detected once. The sample comprised peripheral blood. All receptors derive from a human donor in a cohort sampled during active COVID-19.

There are a few counts of this clone. This rearrangement joins TRBV7-9 to TRBJ2-2; D not resolved. Trimming took off 0 bases at V and 1 base at J, with 3 bases between the two ends. Germline V gene data show CDR1 as SEHNR and CDR2 as FQNEAQ (reference sequence). The CDR3 spans 14 residues. The CDR3 loop is CASSLARNTGELFF. The CDR3 nucleotides read TGTGCCAGCAGCTTAGCGAGGAACACCGGGGAGCTGTTTTTT.

This clone was observed once. J is TRBJ2-3 and V is TRBV10-3; a weak D match, TRBD1 (6 bases). CDR1 and CDR2 from the germline V gene are ENHRY and SYGVKD. V shed 6 bases and J shed 2 bases, with 12 bases lying between them. This CDR3 comprises 14 residues. CDR3 coding DNA: TGTGCCATCAGCGCTGACAGGTTCACAGATACGCAGTATTTT. Translation gives CAISADRFTDTQYF.

This clone has just one count. V usage is TRBV7-2 and J usage is TRBJ1-1; a weak D match, TRBD1 (5 bases). The CDR3 loop spans 17 amino acids. Germline V lookup: CDR1 SGHTA, CDR2 FQGNSA. V lost 5 bases and J lost 1, with 20 bases in between. The DNA of the CDR3 is TGTGCCAGCAGCCCCCCGGGGGGGAGGGTTGCGAACACTGAAGCTTTCTTT. Its protein is CASSPPGGRVANTEAFF. Combining the CDR3 with reference TRBV7-2 and TRBJ1-1 gives the whole variable domain GAGVSQSPSNKVTEKGKDVELRCDPISGHTALYWYRQSLGQGLEFLIYFQGNSAPDKSGLPSDRFSAERTGGSVSTLTIQRTQQEDSAVYLCASSPPGGRVANTEAFFGQGTRLTVV.

The rearrangement links TRBV4-1 to TRBJ2-7; 7 positions agree with TRBD1. Unmatched junction bases numbered 9, after V lost 1 base and J lost 0 bases. There are 17 residues in the CDR3. In germline, CDR1 is MGHRA, CDR2 YSYEKL. The CDR3, as DNA: TGCGCCAGCAGCCAAGGGGGACAGTTTCGAAGCTCCTACGAGCAGTACTTC. Its translation is CASSQGGQFRSSYEQYF.

The chain has TRBV7-3 and TRBJ2-3; unclear D gene. CDR3 length: 14 residues. The germline gives CDR1 SGHTA, CDR2 FQGTGA. V was shortened by 2 bases and J by 0 bases, with 6 bases between the two germline ends. CDR3 loop: CASSLVQSTDTQYF. The CDR3 DNA reads as TGTGCCAGCAGCTTAGTGCAGAGCACAGATACGCAGTATTTT. Using reference TRBV7-3 and TRBJ2-3 for the parts outside the CDR3, the full variable domain is GAGVSQTPSNKVTEKGKYVELRCDPISGHTALYWYRQSLGQGPEFLIYFQGTGAADDSGLPNDRFFAVRPEGSVSTLKIQRTERGDSAVYLCASSLVQSTDTQYFGPGTRLTVL.

The rearrangement links TRBV6-5 to TRBJ2-5; 11 bases line up with TRBD2. The CDR3 has 13 amino acids. Germline CDR1 and CDR2: MNHEY and SVGAGI. The junction had 3 bases not matched to a gene; V was cut back by 7 bases and J by 5 bases. The CDR3 DNA reads as TGTGCCAGCAAACTAGCGGGGGATGAGACCCAGTACTTC. Residues: CASKLAGDETQYF.

The chain has TRBV7-6 and TRBJ2-3; TRBD2 aligns across 11 bases. The CDR3 extends over 18 amino acids. Looked up from germline, CDR1 is SGHVS and CDR2 is FNYEAQ. J lost 5 bases, V lost 5 bases, and 15 bases had no gene match. The CDR3 protein is CASSQGTSGQVGGDTQYF. CDR3 nucleotide sequence: TGTGCCAGCAGCCAAGGGACTAGCGGCCAGGTGGGGGGAGATACGCAGTATTTT. The full variable domain, its missing parts supplied by reference TRBV7-6 and TRBJ2-3, is GAGVSQSPRYKVTKRGQDVALRCDPISGHVSLYWYRQALGQGPEFLTYFNYEAQQDKSGLPNDRFSAERPEGSISTLTIQRTEQRDSAMYRCASSQGTSGQVGGDTQYFGPGTRLTVL.

CDR3 nucleotides: TGTGCCAGCAGCTTGCAAGGAGGTGGCGGCTACACCTTC. Residues: CASSLQGGGGYTF. The chain recombines TRBV5-6 with TRBJ1-2; D unresolved. Germline CDR1 and CDR2: SGHDT and YYEEEE. This CDR3 has 13 amino acids. V lost 1 base and J 8 bases, leaving 12 bases between the germline ends.

This clone came up a few times. This chain connects TRBV4-1 to TRBJ1-3; the D gene is possibly TRBD1 (5 bases). V was pared by 1 base and J by 1 base, with 11 bases between. The CDR3 is 16 amino acids. Looked up from germline, CDR1 is MGHRA and CDR2 is YSYEKL. CDR3 DNA sequence: TGCGCCAGCAGCCAAGTTGCAGGGATGTCTGGAAACACCATATATTTT. Translation gives CASSQVAGMSGNTIYF.

V gene TRBV5-4 combines with J gene TRBJ2-1, with 11 bases fitting TRBD2. Germline-derived CDR1 and CDR2 are SGHNT and YYREEE (reference sequence). Germline trimming cut 4 bases from V and 0 bases from J; bases unmatched to any gene: 6. CDR3 length: 17 amino acids. CDR3 nucleotides: TGTGCCAGCAGCCCCGGGACTAGCGGAACCTCCTACAATGAGCAGTTCTTC. As protein: CASSPGTSGTSYNEQFF. The full variable domain, in which reference TRBV5-4 and TRBJ2-1 provide the parts outside the CDR3, is ETGVTQSPTHLIKTRGQQVTLRCSSQSGHNTVSWYQQALGQGPQFIFQYYREEENGRGNFPPRFSGLQFPNYSSELNVNALELDDSALYLCASSPGTSGTSYNEQFFGPGTRLTVL.

V and J are TRBV6-2 or TRBV6-3 and TRBJ1-6, with TRBD1 matching 7 bases. Trimming took 2 bases from V and 7 from J; bases not matched to a gene: 14. The length of the CDR3 is 18 residues. Germline V gives CDR1 MNHEY, CDR2 SVGEGT. The CDR3 sequence is CASSYPTDRVGRNSPLHF. The CDR3 nucleotides are TGTGCCAGCAGTTACCCCACCGACAGGGTTGGGAGGAATTCACCCCTCCACTTT.

This clone was observed a few times. The rearrangement joins TRBV14 to TRBJ2-1; D might be TRBD2 (6 bases). V lost 0 bases, J lost 2 bases, and 11 bases lay in between. This CDR3 comprises 16 residues. The germline gives CDR1 SGHDN, CDR2 FVKESK. The CDR3 coding sequence is TGTGCCAGCAGCCAAGACTGGGACTTAACCTACAATGAGCAGTTCTTC. It encodes CASSQDWDLTYNEQFF.

The chain joins TRBV3-1 (or the pseudogene TRBV3-2) to TRBJ2-2; D is undetermined. This CDR3 region has 14 residues. The V end lost 1 base, the J end lost 2 bases, and 5 bases lay between the germline ends. Looked up from germline, CDR1 is LGHDT and CDR2 is YNNKEL (reference sequence). The CDR3 DNA sequence: TGTGCCAGCAGCCAAGGCAGAAACACCGGGGAGCTGTTTTTT. This encodes CASSQGRNTGELFF.

The rearrangement joins TRBV6-5 to TRBJ1-5; TRBD1 matches at 8 bases. The CDR3 is 15 amino acids. J was trimmed by 1 base and V by 4 bases; bases with no gene match: 3. Germline V CDR1 and CDR2: MNHEY, SVGAGI. The CDR3 sequence is CASSFRTGSNQPQHF. CDR3 bases: TGTGCCAGCAGTTTCAGGACAGGGAGCAATCAGCCCCAGCATTTT.

The chain joins TRBV7-8 to TRBJ1-3, with TRBD1 matching 7 bases. The V segment lost 1 base and the J segment 4 bases; nucleotides outside the gene matches: 4. The CDR3 covers 15 residues. CDR1 is SGHVS, CDR2 FQNEAQ, per germline. Here the CDR3 reads CASSLGDRWGNTIYF. In nucleotides, the CDR3 is TGTGCCAGCAGCTTAGGGGACAGATGGGGAAACACCATATATTTT. Drawing the rest from reference TRBV7-8 and TRBJ1-3, the complete variable domain is GAGVSQSPRYKVAKRGQDVALRCDPISGHVSLFWYQQALGQGPEFLTYFQNEAQLDKSGLPSDRFFAERPEGSVSTLKIQRTQQEDSAVYLCASSLGDRWGNTIYFGEGSWLTVV.

V and J are TRBV5-1 and TRBJ2-7; TRBD1 is a possible D gene (6 bases). The CDR3 runs to 16 residues. With 4 bases removed from V and 2 bases from J, the gap between germline ends came to 19 bases. From germline, CDR1 is SGHRS and CDR2 YFSETQ. Here the CDR3 reads CASSGRTADLTYEQYF. Here the CDR3 DNA reads TGCGCCAGCAGCGGCCGGACAGCCGATCTCACCTACGAGCAGTACTTC.

J is TRBJ2-1 and V is TRBV19; D is possibly TRBD1 (5 bases). The V end lost 2 bases, the J end lost 2 bases, and 7 bases lay between the germline ends. This CDR3 has 14 amino acids. Germline V gene sequence: CDR1 LNHDA, CDR2 SQIVND (reference sequence). The CDR3 region is CASSIQGAYNEQFF. The DNA for the CDR3 is TGTGCCAGTAGTATACAGGGTGCCTACAATGAGCAGTTCTTC. The whole variable domain, remainder taken from reference TRBV19 and TRBJ2-1, is DGGITQSPKYLFRKEGQNVTLSCEQNLNHDAMYWYRQDPGQGLRLIYYSQIVNDFQKGDIAEGYSVSREKKESFPLTVTSAQKNPTAFYLCASSIQGAYNEQFFGPGTRLTVL.